The 19 T cell receptor beta chains reported below all come from one sample, sequenced in a study of T cell changes during pregnancy in multiple sclerosis. The data were produced by immunoSEQ multiplex PCR, yet TCRdb's version contains in-frame clones alone and is incomplete. In the table there are some 52,000 clones, over 80% of which are singletons. The specimen was CD4+ T cells from peripheral blood mononuclear cells, collected in the third trimester of pregnancy. These receptors all come from a female donor with multiple sclerosis, enrolled in a pregnancy study.

The chain links TRBV2 to TRBJ1-3; 7 bases are a match to TRBD1. The CDR3 extends over 13 amino acids. The junction had 6 bases not matched to a gene; V was cut back by 11 bases and J by 2 bases. Germline loops: CDR1 SNHLY, CDR2 FYNNEI. CDR3 coding DNA: TGTGCCGGAAGGACAGGAGCTGGAAACACCATATATTTT. Translating gives CAGRTGAGNTIYF.

The V and J genes are TRBV10-3 and TRBJ1-3, with D unresolved. Germline V lookup: CDR1 ENHRY, CDR2 SYGVKD. The V end was cut by 5 bases, the J end by 2 bases, with 7 bases between. This CDR3 region has 13 residues. The CDR3 region is CAISPLTGNTIYF. CDR3 nucleotide sequence: TGTGCCATCAGTCCACTAACTGGAAACACCATATATTTT.

This rearrangement joins TRBV20-1 to TRBJ1-4; TRBD1 might be the D (6 bases). V was cut by 7 bases and J by 8 bases, with 11 bases left in between. CDR1 is DFQATT and CDR2 is SNEGSKA in the germline V gene (reference sequence). The CDR3 contains 11 residues. The CDR3 reads CSGTGSEKLFF. CDR3 nucleotides: TGCAGTGGAACAGGGTCGGAAAAACTGTTTTTT.

The chain carries TRBV2 and TRBJ2-1, with 10 bases aligning to TRBD1. Germline V lookup: CDR1 SNHLY, CDR2 FYNNEI. The V gene end was trimmed by 7 bases and the J gene end by 4 bases; junction bases not matched to a gene: 7. This CDR3 is built from 15 residues. CDR3 amino acids: CASNAGQGFYNEQFF. Written as DNA, the CDR3 is TGTGCCAGCAACGCGGGACAGGGGTTTTACAATGAGCAGTTCTTC.

The V and J genes are TRBV5-4 and TRBJ1-2; D is possibly TRBD1 (5 bases). The CDR3 has 13 amino acids. The germline gives CDR1 SGHNT, CDR2 YYREEE (reference sequence). V gave up 3 bases and J gave up 7 bases, with 13 bases separating them. CDR3 nucleotides: TGTGCCAGCAGCTCTCCACCGGGGGGTGGCTACACCTTC. Translating gives CASSSPPGGGYTF.

This chain joins TRBV5-1 and TRBJ1-3, with 7 bases matching TRBD1. Germline V gene data show CDR1 as SGHRS and CDR2 as YFSETQ. The trim removed 0 bases at V and 8 bases at J, leaving 2 bases unmatched. CDR3 size: 13 residues. CDR3 nucleotides: TGCGCCAGCAGCTTGGTAGGGGGCGACACCATATATTTT. Protein sequence: CASSLVGGDTIYF.

V usage is TRBV28 and J usage is TRBJ1-5; D unresolved. The germline V gene has CDR1 MDHEN and CDR2 SYDVKM. V was shortened by 2 bases and J by 3 bases, with 11 bases between the two germline ends. The CDR3 is 15 residues long. The CDR3 DNA is TGTGCCAGCAGTTTACCCGGACGGGACAATCAGCCCCAGCATTTT. Protein product: CASSLPGRDNQPQHF.

As for this clone: The junction shows a germline mismatch at one end, possibly a read error. V and J are TRBV5-1 and TRBJ2-1; the match to TRBD2 covers 14 bases. Germline CDR1 reads SGHRS; CDR2 reads YFSETQ. The length of the CDR3 is 17 residues. The CDR3 is CASSAGLAGGSHNEQFF. The CDR3 DNA follows: TGCGCCAGCAGCGCAGGACTAGCGGGAGGCTCCCACAATGAGCAGTTCTTC.

This sequence joins TRBV5-1 and TRBJ2-7; TRBD2 agrees at 9 bases. With V trimmed by 4 bases and J by 2 bases, 1 base remained unmatched. CDR1 and CDR2 from the germline V gene are SGHRS and YFSETQ. The CDR3 has 13 residues. The CDR3 nucleotides read TGCGCCAGCAGCCCTAGCGGGACCTACGAGCAGTACTTC. Its translation is CASSPSGTYEQYF.

The CDR3 loop reads CASSLTGAEVNIQYF. The CDR3 nucleotides are TGTGCCAGCAGCTTGACAGGGGCAGAAGTGAACATTCAGTACTTC. This chain links TRBV7-2 with TRBJ2-4, with 8 nucleotides matching TRBD1. The CDR3 spans 15 residues. V dropped 3 bases and J dropped 7; count of bases not matched to a gene: 8. Germline values: CDR1 SGHTA, CDR2 FQGNSA. Full variable domain (rest looked up from reference TRBV7-2 and TRBJ2-4): GAGVSQSPSNKVTEKGKDVELRCDPISGHTALYWYRQSLGQGLEFLIYFQGNSAPDKSGLPSDRFSAERTGGSVSTLTIQRTQQEDSAVYLCASSLTGAEVNIQYFGAGTRLSVL.

The chain combines TRBV5-1 with TRBJ2-5; TRBD2 aligns across 13 bases. Germline V gene sequence: CDR1 SGHRS, CDR2 YFSETQ. V gave up 4 bases and J gave up 4 bases; unmatched junction bases: 4. CDR3 size: 15 residues. The CDR3 spells CASSPGLAGRETQYF. CDR3 sequence (DNA): TGCGCCAGCAGCCCGGGACTAGCGGGAAGAGAGACCCAGTACTTC. Combining the CDR3 with reference TRBV5-1 and TRBJ2-5 gives the whole variable domain KAGVTQTPRYLIKTRGQQVTLSCSPISGHRSVSWYQQTPGQGLQFLFEYFSETQRNKGNFPGRFSGRQFSNSRSEMNVSTLELGDSALYLCASSPGLAGRETQYFGPGTRLLVL.

The chain is built from TRBV5-1 and TRBJ2-3, with TRBD1 matching 7 bases. Germline V gene lookup returns CDR1 SGHRS and CDR2 YFSETQ. V shed 2 bases, J shed 2 bases, and the junction held 5 bases outside the gene matches. The CDR3 loop spans 15 amino acids. The CDR3, as DNA: TGCGCCAGCAGCTTTGGCACAGGGGACACAGATACGCAGTATTTT. Translating it yields CASSFGTGDTDTQYF.

J is TRBJ2-3 and V is TRBV5-1, with 14 nucleotides matching TRBD2. V shed 2 bases, J shed 9 bases, and the junction held 5 bases outside the gene matches. The CDR3 consists of 15 residues. The germline V gene encodes CDR1 SGHRS and CDR2 YFSETQ. CDR3 amino acids: CASSLGLAGGRTQYF. The CDR3 DNA reads TGCGCCAGCAGCTTAGGACTAGCGGGGGGACGGACGCAGTATTTT.

The chain is built from TRBV7-9 and TRBJ1-4, with TRBD1 as a possible D gene (6 bases). This CDR3 spans 16 amino acids. With 2 bases removed from V and 4 bases from J, the gap between germline ends came to 14 bases. In germline, CDR1 is SEHNR, CDR2 FQNEAQ (reference sequence). The CDR3 sequence is CASSLRPTGNNEKLFF. In DNA form, the CDR3 reads TGTGCCAGCAGCTTAAGACCGACAGGAAATAATGAAAAACTGTTTTTT.

The CDR3 here is CASTPDSGRANEQFF. The CDR3 coding sequence is TGTGCCAGCACCCCCGACTCCGGCCGTGCCAATGAGCAGTTCTTC. J is TRBJ2-1 and V is TRBV6-1; D remains unclear. There are 15 residues in the CDR3. Germline assignment: CDR1 MNHNS and CDR2 SASEGT. Trimming took off 7 bases at V and 6 bases at J, with 19 bases between the two ends.

Remarks on this clone: The sample has other DNA sequences that encode this CDR3 too. The chain joins TRBV7-3 to TRBJ2-3; no clear D gene. The V and J ends lost 2 bases and 1 base respectively, with 7 bases between them. This CDR3 has 14 residues. Germline V gene sequence: CDR1 SGHTA, CDR2 FQGTGA. CDR3 sequence (DNA): TGTGCCAGCAGCTTAGCATCGGGCACAGATACGCAGTATTTT. Translation gives CASSLASGTDTQYF.

This chain connects TRBV9 to TRBJ2-7; 7 positions match TRBD1. V gave up 0 bases and J gave up 1 base; unmatched junction bases: 4. This CDR3 region has 15 residues. The germline V gene has CDR1 SGDLS and CDR2 YYNGEE. In DNA, the CDR3 is TGTGCCAGCAGCGTAGGACAGGGTAGGTCCTACGAGCAGTACTTC. Translating it yields CASSVGQGRSYEQYF.

The CDR3 DNA follows: TGTGCCAGCAGCCGTAGGATGGACAGCGAGTTCTTC. Amino acid sequence: CASSRRMDSEFF. The V gene is TRBV5-8, the J gene TRBJ2-1; perhaps TRBD1 as D (6 bases). Germline V gene sequence: CDR1 SGHTS, CDR2 YDEGEE. This CDR3 contains 12 residues. V was trimmed by 4 bases and J by 14 bases, leaving 16 bases between them.

This clone turned up a few times. The rearrangement joins TRBV30 to TRBJ1-5; D unclear. The CDR3 covers 13 residues. Trimming removed 5 bases from V and 5 bases from J, with 13 bases in between. In germline, CDR1 is GTSNPN, CDR2 SVGIG (reference sequence). The CDR3 region has the DNA TGTGCCTGGGGGTCGGGCGGGTATCAGCCCCAGCATTTT. Encoded protein: CAWGSGGYQPQHF.